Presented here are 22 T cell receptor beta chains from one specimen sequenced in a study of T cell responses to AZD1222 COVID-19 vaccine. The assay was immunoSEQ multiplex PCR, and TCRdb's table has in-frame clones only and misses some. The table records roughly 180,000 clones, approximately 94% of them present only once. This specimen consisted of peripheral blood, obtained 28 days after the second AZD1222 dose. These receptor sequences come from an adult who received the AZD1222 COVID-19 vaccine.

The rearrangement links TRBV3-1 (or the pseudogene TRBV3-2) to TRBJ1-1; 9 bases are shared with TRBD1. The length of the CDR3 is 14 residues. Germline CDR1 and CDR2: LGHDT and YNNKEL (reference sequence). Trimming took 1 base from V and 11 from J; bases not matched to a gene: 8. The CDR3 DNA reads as TGTGCCAGCAGCCAAGTCCCGGGACAGGGACGGGCTTTCTTT. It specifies CASSQVPGQGRAFF.

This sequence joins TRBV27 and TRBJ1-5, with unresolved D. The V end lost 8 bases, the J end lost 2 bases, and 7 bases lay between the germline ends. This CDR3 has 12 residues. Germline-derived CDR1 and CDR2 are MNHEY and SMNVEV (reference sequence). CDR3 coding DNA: TGTGCCAGCCCACCAGGCAATCAGCCCCAGCATTTT. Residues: CASPPGNQPQHF.

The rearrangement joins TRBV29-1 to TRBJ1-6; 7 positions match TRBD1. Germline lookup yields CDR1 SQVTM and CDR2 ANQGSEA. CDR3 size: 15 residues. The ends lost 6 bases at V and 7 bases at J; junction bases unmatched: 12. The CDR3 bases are TGCAGCGTCAGGATCGAGGGGGCGGAAAATTCACCCCTCCACTTT. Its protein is CSVRIEGAENSPLHF. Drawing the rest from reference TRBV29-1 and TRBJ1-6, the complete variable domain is SAVISQKPSRDICQRGTSLTIQCQVDSQVTMMFWYRQQPGQSLTLIATANQGSEATYESGFVIDKFPISRPNLTFSTLTVSNMSPEDSSIYLCSVRIEGAENSPLHFGNGTRLTVT.

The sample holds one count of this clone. The CDR3: CASSSPGELFF. The CDR3 coding sequence is TGTGCCAGCAGTTCGCCCGGGGAGCTGTTTTTT. V usage is TRBV12-3 or TRBV12-4 and J usage is TRBJ2-2; D unclear. V was cut by 4 bases and J by 6 bases, with 3 bases left in between. This CDR3 spans 11 amino acids.

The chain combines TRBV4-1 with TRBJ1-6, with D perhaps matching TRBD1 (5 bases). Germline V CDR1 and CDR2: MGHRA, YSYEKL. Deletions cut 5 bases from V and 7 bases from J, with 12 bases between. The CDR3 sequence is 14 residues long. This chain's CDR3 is CASSDIGDNSPLHF. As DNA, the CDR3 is TGCGCCAGCAGCGACATAGGGGACAATTCACCCCTCCACTTT.

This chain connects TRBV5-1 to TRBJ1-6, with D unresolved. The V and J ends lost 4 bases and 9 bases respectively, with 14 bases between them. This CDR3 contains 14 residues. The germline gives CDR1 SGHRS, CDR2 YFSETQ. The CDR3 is CASSPTREGSPLHF. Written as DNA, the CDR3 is TGCGCCAGCAGCCCCACAAGGGAGGGTTCACCCCTCCACTTT.

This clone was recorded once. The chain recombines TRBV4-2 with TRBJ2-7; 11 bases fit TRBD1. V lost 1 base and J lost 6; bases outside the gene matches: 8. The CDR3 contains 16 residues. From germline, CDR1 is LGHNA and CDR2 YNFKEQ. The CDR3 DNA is TGTGCCAGCAGCCAAGGGGGAGGACAGGGGGCTCGCGAGCAGTACTTC. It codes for CASSQGGGQGAREQYF.

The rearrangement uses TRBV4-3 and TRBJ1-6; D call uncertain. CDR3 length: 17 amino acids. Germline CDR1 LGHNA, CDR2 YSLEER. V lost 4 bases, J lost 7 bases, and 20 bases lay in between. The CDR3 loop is CASSRTRGSSANSPLHF. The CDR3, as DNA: TGCGCCAGCAGCCGCACCCGAGGAAGCTCGGCCAATTCACCCCTCCACTTT.

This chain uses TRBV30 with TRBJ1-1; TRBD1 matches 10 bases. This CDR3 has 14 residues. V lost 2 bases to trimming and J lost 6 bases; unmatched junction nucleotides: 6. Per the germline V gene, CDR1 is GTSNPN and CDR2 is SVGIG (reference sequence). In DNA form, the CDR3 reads TGTGCCTGGAGTCCCGGGGGGACAGGGGCTGAAGCTTTCTTT. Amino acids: CAWSPGGTGAEAFF.

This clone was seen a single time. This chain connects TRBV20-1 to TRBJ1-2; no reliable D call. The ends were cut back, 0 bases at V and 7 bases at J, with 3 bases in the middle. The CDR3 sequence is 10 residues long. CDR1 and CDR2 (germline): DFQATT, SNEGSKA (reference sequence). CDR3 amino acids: CSARDFGYTF. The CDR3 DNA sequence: TGCAGTGCTAGAGATTTTGGCTACACCTTC.

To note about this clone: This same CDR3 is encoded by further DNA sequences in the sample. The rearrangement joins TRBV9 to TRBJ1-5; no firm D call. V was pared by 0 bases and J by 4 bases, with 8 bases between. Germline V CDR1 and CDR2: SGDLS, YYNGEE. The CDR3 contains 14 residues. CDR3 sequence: CASSVGLGNQPQHF. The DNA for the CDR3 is TGTGCCAGCAGCGTAGGGCTCGGAAATCAGCCCCAGCATTTT.

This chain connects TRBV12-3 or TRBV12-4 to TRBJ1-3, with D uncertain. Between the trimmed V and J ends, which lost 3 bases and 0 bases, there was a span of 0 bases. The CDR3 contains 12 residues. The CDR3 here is CASSFSGNTIYF. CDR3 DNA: TGTGCCAGCAGTTTCTCTGGAAACACCATATATTTT.

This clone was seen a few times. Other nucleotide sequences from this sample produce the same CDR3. CDR3 amino acids: CASSLAGGSTDTQYF. Here the CDR3 DNA reads TGTGCCAGCAGCTTAGCGGGGGGCTCCACAGATACGCAGTATTTT. The J gene is TRBJ2-3, the V gene TRBV7-3; 8 bases align to TRBD2. The ends lost 2 bases at V and 2 bases at J; junction bases unmatched: 3. Germline CDR1 SGHTA, CDR2 FQGTGA. This CDR3 comprises 15 residues.

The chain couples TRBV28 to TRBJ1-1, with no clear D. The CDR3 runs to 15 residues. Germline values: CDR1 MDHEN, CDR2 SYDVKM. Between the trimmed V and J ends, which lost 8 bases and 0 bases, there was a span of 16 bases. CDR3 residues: CASFGGGLMNTEAFF. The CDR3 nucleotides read TGTGCCAGCTTTGGAGGAGGGCTCATGAACACTGAAGCTTTCTTT.

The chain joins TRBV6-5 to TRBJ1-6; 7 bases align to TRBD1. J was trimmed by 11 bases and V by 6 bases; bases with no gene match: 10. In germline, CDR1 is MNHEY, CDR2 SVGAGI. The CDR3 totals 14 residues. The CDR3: CASSDGQVSPPLHF. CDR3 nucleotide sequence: TGTGCCAGCAGCGATGGACAGGTTTCGCCACCCCTCCACTTT.

CDR3 sequence (DNA): TGCGCCAGCAGCCAATCGACCGCGACCAGCTCTGGAAACACCATATATTTT. As protein: CASSQSTATSSGNTIYF. The chain links TRBV4-3 to TRBJ1-3; D remains unclear. Germline V gives CDR1 LGHNA, CDR2 YSLEER. CDR3 length: 17 residues. V was cut by 2 bases and J by 0 bases, with 14 bases left in between.

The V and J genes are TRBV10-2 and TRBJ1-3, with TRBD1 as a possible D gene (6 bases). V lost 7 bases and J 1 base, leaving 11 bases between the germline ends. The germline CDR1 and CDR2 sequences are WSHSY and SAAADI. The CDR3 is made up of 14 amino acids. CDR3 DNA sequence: TGCGCCAGCATGCAGGGGACATCTGGAAACACCATATATTTT. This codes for CASMQGTSGNTIYF.

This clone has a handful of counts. DNA for the CDR3: TGTGCCAGTAGTGCGACAGGGGGTGGTCAGCCCCAGCATTTT. Protein: CASSATGGGQPQHF. This chain uses TRBV19 with TRBJ1-5; TRBD1 matches at 9 bases. With V trimmed by 5 bases and J by 6 bases, 5 bases remained unmatched. The CDR3 loop spans 14 amino acids. Germline values: CDR1 LNHDA, CDR2 SQIVND (reference sequence).

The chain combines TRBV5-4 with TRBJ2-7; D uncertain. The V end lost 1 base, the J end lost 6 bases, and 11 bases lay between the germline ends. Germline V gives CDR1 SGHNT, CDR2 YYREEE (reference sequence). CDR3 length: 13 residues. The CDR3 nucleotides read TGTGCCAGCAGCTTGTATCAGGCAGGCGAGCAGTACTTC. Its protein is CASSLYQAGEQYF.

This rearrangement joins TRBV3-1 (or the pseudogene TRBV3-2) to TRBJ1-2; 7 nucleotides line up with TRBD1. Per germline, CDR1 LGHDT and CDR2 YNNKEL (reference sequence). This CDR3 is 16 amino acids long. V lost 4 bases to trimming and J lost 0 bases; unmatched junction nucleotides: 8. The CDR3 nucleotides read TGTGCCAGCAGCCCCCTAGGGGACAGCTCTAACTATGGCTACACCTTC. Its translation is CASSPLGDSSNYGYTF.

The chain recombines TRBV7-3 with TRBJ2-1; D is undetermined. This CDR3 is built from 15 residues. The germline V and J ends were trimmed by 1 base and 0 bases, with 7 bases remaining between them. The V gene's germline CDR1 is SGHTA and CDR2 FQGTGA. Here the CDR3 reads CASSLMQSSYNEQFF. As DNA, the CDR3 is TGTGCCAGCAGCTTAATGCAGAGCTCCTACAATGAGCAGTTCTTC.

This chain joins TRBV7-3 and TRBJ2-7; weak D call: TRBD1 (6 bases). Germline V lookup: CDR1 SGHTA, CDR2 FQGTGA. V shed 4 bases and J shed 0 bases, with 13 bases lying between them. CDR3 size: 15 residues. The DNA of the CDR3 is TGTGCCAGCAGCTCACAGGGATCCCACTCCTACGAGCAGTACTTC. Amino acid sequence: CASSSQGSHSYEQYF. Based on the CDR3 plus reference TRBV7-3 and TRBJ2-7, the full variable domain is GAGVSQTPSNKVTEKGKYVELRCDPISGHTALYWYRQSLGQGPEFLIYFQGTGAADDSGLPNDRFFAVRPEGSVSTLKIQRTERGDSAVYLCASSSQGSHSYEQYFGPGTRLTVT.